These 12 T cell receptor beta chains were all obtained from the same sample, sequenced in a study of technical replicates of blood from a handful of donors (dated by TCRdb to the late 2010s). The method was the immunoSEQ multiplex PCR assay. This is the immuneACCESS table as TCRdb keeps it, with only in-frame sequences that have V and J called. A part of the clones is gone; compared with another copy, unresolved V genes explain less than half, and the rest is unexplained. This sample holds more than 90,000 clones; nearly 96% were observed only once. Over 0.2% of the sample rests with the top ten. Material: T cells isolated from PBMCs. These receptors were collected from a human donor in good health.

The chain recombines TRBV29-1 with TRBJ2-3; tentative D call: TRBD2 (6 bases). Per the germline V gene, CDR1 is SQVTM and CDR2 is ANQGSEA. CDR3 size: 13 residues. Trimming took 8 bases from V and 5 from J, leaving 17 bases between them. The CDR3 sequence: CSTGGPGVDTQYF. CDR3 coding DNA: TGCAGCACAGGAGGGCCCGGGGTAGATACGCAGTATTTT.

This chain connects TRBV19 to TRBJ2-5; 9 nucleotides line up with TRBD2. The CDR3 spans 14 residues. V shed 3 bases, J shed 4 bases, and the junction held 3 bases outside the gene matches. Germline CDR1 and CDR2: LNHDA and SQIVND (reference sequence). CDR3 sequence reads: CASSIASGVETQYF. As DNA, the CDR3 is TGTGCCAGTAGTATTGCTAGCGGGGTAGAGACCCAGTACTTC.

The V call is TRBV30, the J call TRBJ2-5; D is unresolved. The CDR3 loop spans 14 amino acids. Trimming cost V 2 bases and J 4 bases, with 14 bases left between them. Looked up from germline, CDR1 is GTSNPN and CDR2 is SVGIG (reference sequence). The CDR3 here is CAWSSPPRRETQYF. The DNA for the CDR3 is TGTGCCTGGAGTTCCCCGCCGAGGCGAGAGACCCAGTACTTC. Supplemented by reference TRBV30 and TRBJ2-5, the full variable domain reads SQTIHQWPATLVQPVGSPLSLECTVEGTSNPNLYWYRQAAGRGLQLLFYSVGIGQISSEVPQNLSASRPQDRQFILSSKKLLLSDSGFYLCAWSSPPRRETQYFGPGTRLLVL.

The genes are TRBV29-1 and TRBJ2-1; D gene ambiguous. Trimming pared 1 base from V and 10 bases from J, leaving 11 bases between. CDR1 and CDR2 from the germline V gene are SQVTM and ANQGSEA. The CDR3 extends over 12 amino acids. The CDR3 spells CSVEVAVVEQFF. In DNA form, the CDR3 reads TGCAGCGTTGAAGTGGCCGTTGTAGAGCAGTTCTTC.

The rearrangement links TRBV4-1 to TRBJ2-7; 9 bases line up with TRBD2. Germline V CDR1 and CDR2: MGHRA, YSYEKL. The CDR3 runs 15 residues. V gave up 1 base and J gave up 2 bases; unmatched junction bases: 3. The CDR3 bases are TGCGCCAGCAGCCAAGTAGCGGGAGAAACCTACGAGCAGTACTTC. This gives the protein CASSQVAGETYEQYF.

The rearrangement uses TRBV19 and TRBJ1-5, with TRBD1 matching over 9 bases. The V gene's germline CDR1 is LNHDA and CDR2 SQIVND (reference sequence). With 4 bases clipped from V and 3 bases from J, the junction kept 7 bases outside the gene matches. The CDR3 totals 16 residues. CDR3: CASSSPGQGSNQPQHF. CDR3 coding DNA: TGTGCCAGTAGTAGCCCGGGACAGGGTTCCAATCAGCCCCAGCATTTT.

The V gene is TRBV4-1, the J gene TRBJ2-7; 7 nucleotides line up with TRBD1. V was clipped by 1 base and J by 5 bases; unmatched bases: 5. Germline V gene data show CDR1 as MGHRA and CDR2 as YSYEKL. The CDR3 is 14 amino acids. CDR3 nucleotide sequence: TGCGCCAGCAGCCAAGTGGGGACAGACAACGAGCAGTACTTC. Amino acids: CASSQVGTDNEQYF.

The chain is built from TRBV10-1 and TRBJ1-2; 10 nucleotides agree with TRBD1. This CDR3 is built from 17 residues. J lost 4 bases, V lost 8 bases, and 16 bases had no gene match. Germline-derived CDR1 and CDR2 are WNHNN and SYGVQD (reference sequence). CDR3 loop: CASLYPGQGLSLYGYTF. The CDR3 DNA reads TGCGCCAGCCTATACCCGGGACAGGGGTTATCCCTCTATGGCTACACCTTC.

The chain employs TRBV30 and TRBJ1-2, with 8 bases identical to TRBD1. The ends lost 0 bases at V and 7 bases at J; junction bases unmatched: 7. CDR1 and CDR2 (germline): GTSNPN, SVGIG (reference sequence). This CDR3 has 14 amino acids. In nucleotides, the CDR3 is TGTGCCTGGAGTGTAGACAGGGGAGTAGGTGGCTACACCTTC. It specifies CAWSVDRGVGGYTF.

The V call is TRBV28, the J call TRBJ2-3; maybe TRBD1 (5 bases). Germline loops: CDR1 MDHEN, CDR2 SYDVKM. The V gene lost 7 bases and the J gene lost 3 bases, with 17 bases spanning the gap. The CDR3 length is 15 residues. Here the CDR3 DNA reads TGTGCCAGCACCAAAAATCCAGGGATTACAGATACGCAGTATTTT. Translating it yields CASTKNPGITDTQYF.

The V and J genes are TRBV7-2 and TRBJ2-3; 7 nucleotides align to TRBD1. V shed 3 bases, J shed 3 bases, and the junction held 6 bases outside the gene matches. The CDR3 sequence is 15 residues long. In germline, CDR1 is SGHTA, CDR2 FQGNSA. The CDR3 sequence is CASSLTGLDTDTQYF. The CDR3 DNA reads TGTGCCAGCAGCTTGACAGGGCTGGATACAGATACGCAGTATTTT.

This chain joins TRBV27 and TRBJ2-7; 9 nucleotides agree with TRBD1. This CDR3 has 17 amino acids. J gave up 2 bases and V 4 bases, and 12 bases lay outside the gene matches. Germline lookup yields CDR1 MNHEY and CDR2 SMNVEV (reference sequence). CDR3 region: CASSSRQIGTGTYEQYF. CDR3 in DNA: TGTGCCAGCAGTTCTCGGCAGATCGGGACAGGGACCTACGAGCAGTACTTC.